This T cell receptor beta chain derives from a study of blood T cells in healthy people across ages. Regarding the study as a whole: The study regarded diversity estimates from one million T cells as underestimates. Compared with aged donors, long-lived donors showed fewer expanded clones, suggesting selection.

This clonotype came up a few times. Its specificity is not known. Sample-barcoded 5' priming and a J-beta primer mix drove a second PCR of 7 to 11 cycles. Researchers report that a template-switch adaptor with 12 random nucleotides tagged each cDNA molecule. Individual samples furnished no less than 2.5 million CDR3-containing paired-end reads apiece. TCRdb reprocessed the 5' RACE reads with MiXCR, giving one entry per CDR3 protein. This table holds some 1.6 million distinct CDR3 sequences, roughly 30% found once. V was trimmed by 6 bases and J by 4 bases, leaving 15 bases between them. Per the germline V gene, CDR1 is MNHEY and CDR2 is SVGAGI. The CDR3 sequence is 15 residues long.

The chain carries TRBV6-5 and TRBJ2-2; TRBD2 might be the D (7 bases). This sequence was found in a woman aged 30 to 39 in good health. The sequenced sample was blood. The CDR3 loop is CASSLGGPVTGELFF. In DNA form, the CDR3 reads TGTGCCAGCAGCCTCGGGGGGCCGGTCACCGGGGAGCTGTTTTTT.